This is a list of T cell receptor beta chains from one sample in a study of blood T cell repertoires in COVID-19. Using immunoSEQ multiplex PCR, the repertoire was profiled, and TCRdb retains in-frame clones only, with some absent. Found here are about 80,000 clones, 65% to 85% of them singletons; the top ten hold 39%. The specimen sequenced was peripheral blood. The receptors were gathered from a man older than 75 with active or convalescent COVID-19. Both conserved end residues are part of each CDR3. The D gene is left open where the match is weak. Some rows have no size entry. The others give once, few or many, or a class for an expanded clone.

abundance: few; j_gene: TRBJ2-4; v_gene: TRBV3-1/TRBV3-2; d_gene: -; CDR3nt: TGTGCCAGCAGCGTGGGGGCAAAAAACATTCAGTACTTC; CDR3aa: CASSVGAKNIQYF
abundance: -; j_gene: TRBJ1-1; v_gene: TRBV5-1; d_gene: -; CDR3nt: TGCGCCAGCAGCTCCCGAGGCCTCGCCACTGAAGCTTTCTTT; CDR3aa: CASSSRGLATEAFF
abundance: -; j_gene: TRBJ2-7; v_gene: TRBV7-2; d_gene: -; CDR3nt: TGTGCCAGCAGCCCCCAGGCGGGTCAGCCCTACGAGCAGTACTTC; CDR3aa: CASSPQAGQPYEQYF
abundance: -; j_gene: TRBJ2-3; v_gene: TRBV30; d_gene: TRBD2; CDR3nt: TGTGCCTGGAGTACGAGCGGGGGGTTCGCAGATACGCAGTATTTT; CDR3aa: CAWSTSGGFADTQYF
abundance: once; j_gene: TRBJ2-1; v_gene: TRBV18; d_gene: TRBD1; CDR3nt: TGTGCCAGCTCACCGGGACAGTCCCGATCCTACAATGAGCAGTTCTTC; CDR3aa: CASSPGQSRSYNEQFF
abundance: -; j_gene: TRBJ2-2; v_gene: TRBV11-2; d_gene: TRBD1; CDR3nt: TGTGCCAGCAGCAGGCCGGGACAGGTGACCGGGGAGCTGTTTTTT; CDR3aa: CASSRPGQVTGELFF
abundance: -; j_gene: TRBJ2-1; v_gene: TRBV15; d_gene: TRBD2; CDR3nt: TGTGCCACCAGCCCCCCGGGGACTAACTACAATGAGCAGTTCTTC; CDR3aa: CATSPPGTNYNEQFF
abundance: -; j_gene: TRBJ1-2; v_gene: TRBV2; d_gene: TRBD1; CDR3nt: TGTGCCAGCTCCTACAGCCCGGGTCCAGGGGGGGGCTACACCTTC; CDR3aa: CASSYSPGPGGGYTF
abundance: few; j_gene: TRBJ1-1; v_gene: TRBV9; d_gene: -; CDR3nt: TGTGCCAGCAGCGTAGGAGGGTCTGTGAACACTGAAGCTTTCTTT; CDR3aa: CASSVGGSVNTEAFF
abundance: once; j_gene: TRBJ2-3; v_gene: TRBV6-2/TRBV6-3; d_gene: -; CDR3nt: TGTGCCAGCAGTTTCGTAGCAGATACGCAGTATTTT; CDR3aa: CASSFVADTQYF
abundance: -; j_gene: TRBJ2-1; v_gene: TRBV11-2; d_gene: -; CDR3nt: TGTGCCAGCAGCTTATCGGCAGGGGTGGATTGGGAGCAGTTCTTC; CDR3aa: CASSLSAGVDWEQFF
abundance: -; j_gene: TRBJ1-6; v_gene: TRBV7-9; d_gene: TRBD1; CDR3nt: TGTGCCAGCAGAAAGACAGGGGATAATTCACCCCTCCACTTT; CDR3aa: CASRKTGDNSPLHF
abundance: -; j_gene: TRBJ2-1; v_gene: TRBV7-2; d_gene: -; CDR3nt: TGTGCCAGCAGCTTAGGAGCGGTGCGGGAGCAGTTCTTC; CDR3aa: CASSLGAVREQFF
abundance: once; j_gene: TRBJ2-3; v_gene: TRBV11-3; d_gene: TRBD2; CDR3nt: TGTGCCAGCAGCTTAGAGCCGGTAGCGGGAGGCCTCCCGTTCACAGATACGCAGTATTTT; CDR3aa: CASSLEPVAGGLPFTDTQYF
abundance: -; j_gene: TRBJ1-3; v_gene: TRBV10-3; d_gene: TRBD1; CDR3nt: TGTGCCATCAGCCCCGGACAGGGGGCGTTAGTTGACACCATATATTTT; CDR3aa: CAISPGQGALVDTIYF
abundance: -; j_gene: TRBJ2-7; v_gene: TRBV5-1; d_gene: TRBD1; CDR3nt: TGCGCCAGCAGCTCCTCACAGGGGGCGGGGGCCGAGCAGTACTTC; CDR3aa: CASSSSQGAGAEQYF
abundance: -; j_gene: TRBJ2-5; v_gene: TRBV7-9; d_gene: -; CDR3nt: TGTGCCAGCAGCTTAGGGAGAGGTAGCCCGGGTGGAGAGACCCAGTACTTC; CDR3aa: CASSLGRGSPGGETQYF
abundance: -; j_gene: TRBJ2-5; v_gene: TRBV5-4; d_gene: TRBD2; CDR3nt: TGTGCCAGCAGCGTTTACAGGACTAGCGGGGGGGCCGGAACCCAGTACTTC; CDR3aa: CASSVYRTSGGAGTQYF
abundance: -; j_gene: TRBJ2-1; v_gene: TRBV30; d_gene: TRBD2; CDR3nt: TGTGCCTGGAGGGGGGGACTAGCGGGAATAGATGAGCAGTTCTTC; CDR3aa: CAWRGGLAGIDEQFF
abundance: -; j_gene: TRBJ2-7; v_gene: TRBV6-6; d_gene: TRBD2; CDR3nt: TGTGCCAGCAGTTACGGCGGGAGATCTTACGAGCAGTACTTC; CDR3aa: CASSYGGRSYEQYF
abundance: -; j_gene: TRBJ1-5; v_gene: TRBV11-3; d_gene: TRBD1; CDR3nt: TGTGCCAGCAGCTTAGTCCATGGGTCACAGGGGAGCCATCAGCCCCAGCATTTT; CDR3aa: CASSLVHGSQGSHQPQHF
abundance: -; j_gene: TRBJ2-1; v_gene: TRBV7-2; d_gene: TRBD1; CDR3nt: TGTGCCAGCAGCCCAGACAGGACAGGGGATGGCAATGAGCAGTTCTTC; CDR3aa: CASSPDRTGDGNEQFF
abundance: -; j_gene: TRBJ2-7; v_gene: TRBV19; d_gene: TRBD1; CDR3nt: TGTGCCAGTAGTTTTCGTTTTTTGGCGGCGCAGGGGGCGAAAACCTACGAGCAGTACTTC; CDR3aa: CASSFRFLAAQGAKTYEQYF
abundance: -; j_gene: TRBJ2-1; v_gene: TRBV7-8; d_gene: -; CDR3nt: TGTGCCAGCCGGGAGTCACGGACCGGTTACAATGAGCAGTTCTTC; CDR3aa: CASRESRTGYNEQFF
abundance: -; j_gene: TRBJ1-2; v_gene: TRBV5-6; d_gene: -; CDR3nt: TGTGCCAGCAGCTTGTCTGGCGGCTGGTATGGCTACACCTTC; CDR3aa: CASSLSGGWYGYTF
abundance: few; j_gene: TRBJ2-1; v_gene: TRBV7-2; d_gene: -; CDR3nt: TGTGCCAGCAGCTCATACGACGGAGGGCCCCGTATAACCTACAATGAGCAGTTCTTC; CDR3aa: CASSSYDGGPRITYNEQFF
abundance: -; j_gene: TRBJ1-5; v_gene: TRBV3-1/TRBV3-2; d_gene: TRBD1; CDR3nt: TGTGCCAGCAGCCAAGGACAGGGATTCAATCAGCCCCAGCATTTT; CDR3aa: CASSQGQGFNQPQHF
abundance: -; j_gene: TRBJ1-2; v_gene: TRBV3-1/TRBV3-2; d_gene: TRBD1; CDR3nt: TGTGCCAGCAGCCCCTACAGGGGAGGTGACTATGGCTACACCTTC; CDR3aa: CASSPYRGGDYGYTF
abundance: -; j_gene: TRBJ2-5; v_gene: TRBV6-5; d_gene: TRBD1; CDR3nt: TGTGCCAGCAGCTTGGGACAGGGGGCGGGAGAGACCCAGTACTTC; CDR3aa: CASSLGQGAGETQYF
abundance: -; j_gene: TRBJ2-7; v_gene: TRBV10-1; d_gene: -; CDR3nt: TGCGCCAGCAGTGAGTCGGGACAACTAAGGTACGAGCAGTACTTC; CDR3aa: CASSESGQLRYEQYF
abundance: -; j_gene: TRBJ2-3; v_gene: TRBV7-9; d_gene: -; CDR3nt: TGTGCCAGCAGTATTCAGCGGGCTGGGGATACGCAGTATTTT; CDR3aa: CASSIQRAGDTQYF